Below are 15 T cell receptor beta chains sequenced from a single sample in a study of regulatory T cells in long-lasting Graves disease. Both iRepertoire HTBI primers and Arm-PCR of CDR3 regions were used to build the TCR beta libraries. TCRdb reprocessed the multiplex PCR reads via MiXCR and lists one record per CDR3 protein. The sample shows around 500,000 distinct CDR3 sequences, about 15% of them seen only once. Time point noted: newly diagnosed GD, antithyroid drugs for less than 3 months. TCR sequences were obtained from RNA taken from PBMCs. This same sample was also taken into another study, of T cells in Graves' hyperthyroidism and ophthalmopathy.

The sequenced sample was peripheral blood mononuclear cells (PBMCs), obtained at new diagnosis, from a patient treated with antithyroid drugs. These TCRs come from a woman aged 35 to 60 with Graves disease.

This clonotype has a handful of counts. The chain combines TRBV12-5 with TRBJ2-5; 7 bases are a match to TRBD2. The CDR3 is made up of 16 amino acids. Germline trimming cut 1 base from V and 1 base from J; bases unmatched to any gene: 6. CDR1 and CDR2 from the germline V gene are LGHNT and FRNRAP. CDR3 sequence: CASGLARPSGQETQYF. In DNA form, the CDR3 reads TGTGCTAGTGGTTTGGCAAGACCTAGCGGCCAAGAGACCCAGTACTTC.

As regards this clonotype: A much larger clone differs by one base, so this may be a read error. This chain joins TRBV11-2 and TRBJ2-7; D might be TRBD2 (5 bases). There are 17 residues in the CDR3. The germline CDR1 and CDR2 sequences are SGHAT and FQNNGV. The CDR3 bases are TGTGCCAGCAGCCTCTCGGCGGGTAGCTTAAGCTCCTACGGGCAGTACTTC. Amino acid sequence: CASSLSAGSLSSYGQYF.

This chain joins TRBV7-9 and TRBJ2-7; D gene ambiguous. Per the germline V gene, CDR1 is SEHNR and CDR2 is FQNEAQ (reference sequence). The CDR3 contains 14 residues. V was pared by 5 bases and J by 0 bases, with 11 bases between. CDR3 DNA: TGTGCCAGCAGCATTGGAACGGCCTCCTACGAGCAGTACTTC. Its protein product is CASSIGTASYEQYF.

The chain links TRBV20-1 to TRBJ2-1, with D possibly matching TRBD2 (6 bases). The CDR3 has 11 amino acids. Germline CDR1 DFQATT, CDR2 SNEGSKA (reference sequence). V shed 5 bases and J shed 15 bases, with 17 bases lying between them. In DNA, the CDR3 is TGCAGTGCTGTGCACTTGGGGGGTAGGTTCTTC. This sequence encodes CSAVHLGGRFF.

The chain employs TRBV13 and TRBJ1-2; 7 bases are shared with TRBD1. Germline CDR1 reads PRHDT; CDR2 reads FYEKMQ (reference sequence). The J segment lost 6 bases and the V segment lost 7 bases, leaving 11 bases of the junction unmatched. This CDR3 has 14 residues. This chain's CDR3 is CASNSGGDYDGYTF. DNA for the CDR3: TGTGCCAGCAACTCAGGGGGGGACTATGATGGCTACACCTTC.

This clonotype was seen a handful of times. This chain links TRBV30 with TRBJ1-6; 10 nucleotides agree with TRBD1. In germline, CDR1 is GTSNPN, CDR2 SVGIG (reference sequence). This CDR3 region has 13 residues. The V segment lost 3 bases and the J segment 14 bases; nucleotides outside the gene matches: 7. In nucleotides, the CDR3 is TGTGCCTGGAGCCCCGTGGGACAGGGGACCCTCCACTTT. Its translation is CAWSPVGQGTLHF. The full variable domain, completed using reference TRBV30 and TRBJ1-6, is SQTIHQWPATLVQPVGSPLSLECTVEGTSNPNLYWYRQAAGRGLQLLFYSVGIGQISSEVPQNLSASRPQDRQFILSSKKLLLSDSGFYLCAWSPVGQGTLHFGNGTRLTVT.

The genes are TRBV5-1 and TRBJ2-2, with a weak D call TRBD1 (6 bases). Germline CDR1 SGHRS, CDR2 YFSETQ. Trimming pared 2 bases from V and 5 bases from J, leaving 13 bases between. The CDR3 is made up of 15 amino acids. CDR3 nucleotide sequence: TGCGCCAGCAGCTTCACGGGACAAGTTACCGGGGAGCTGTTTTTT. Its protein product is CASSFTGQVTGELFF. The full variable domain, with the rest looked up from reference TRBV5-1 and TRBJ2-2, is KAGVTQTPRYLIKTRGQQVTLSCSPISGHRSVSWYQQTPGQGLQFLFEYFSETQRNKGNFPGRFSGRQFSNSRSEMNVSTLELGDSALYLCASSFTGQVTGELFFGEGSRLTVL.

This clonotype was seen many times. V gene TRBV27 combines with J gene TRBJ2-1; 14 bases match TRBD2. CDR1 is MNHEY and CDR2 is SMNVEV in the germline V gene (reference sequence). The CDR3 covers 16 residues. The J segment lost 2 bases and the V segment lost 6 bases, leaving 3 bases of the junction unmatched. CDR3 protein: CASRTSGGATYNEQFF. CDR3 bases: TGTGCCAGCAGGACTAGCGGGGGGGCGACCTACAATGAGCAGTTCTTC.

This clonotype occurred many times. V usage is TRBV9 and J usage is TRBJ2-7; D gene ambiguous. Trimming took off 0 bases at V and 0 bases at J, with 7 bases between the two ends. The V gene's germline CDR1 is SGDLS and CDR2 YYNGEE. The CDR3 totals 14 residues. The CDR3 region is CASSVARDSYEQYF. The DNA of the CDR3 is TGTGCCAGCAGCGTAGCTAGGGACTCCTACGAGCAGTACTTC. The whole variable domain, remainder taken from reference TRBV9 and TRBJ2-7, is DSGVTQTPKHLITATGQRVTLRCSPRSGDLSVYWYQQSLDQGLQFLIQYYNGEERAKGNILERFSAQQFPDLHSELNLSSLELGDSALYFCASSVARDSYEQYFGPGTRLTVT.

This clonotype was recorded at least ten times. The J gene is TRBJ1-6, the V gene TRBV12-3 or TRBV12-4, with D perhaps matching TRBD1 (6 bases). The germline V and J ends were trimmed by 1 base and 7 bases, with 11 bases remaining between them. The CDR3 spans 15 residues. The CDR3 DNA follows: TGTGCCAGCAGTTTAGGGACAGCGAGAAATTCACCCCTCCACTTT. This codes for CASSLGTARNSPLHF.

The chain employs TRBV12-3 or TRBV12-4 and TRBJ1-3, with 10 bases aligning to TRBD1. V lost 1 base and J lost 4; bases outside the gene matches: 4. This CDR3 is 16 amino acids long. CDR3 residues: CASSLGTGGAGNTIYF. In DNA form, the CDR3 reads TGTGCCAGCAGTTTAGGGACAGGGGGAGCCGGAAACACCATATATTTT.

Comment on this clonotype: A read error may account for a junction end that differs from germline. DNA of the CDR3: TGCGCCAGCAGCCAGGGACACTTAGAGACCCAGTACTTC. Its protein is CASSQGHLETQYF. The V call is TRBV2, the J call TRBJ2-5; D is perhaps TRBD1 (6 bases). Germline V gives CDR1 SNHLY, CDR2 FYNNEI. This CDR3 comprises 13 residues.

There are many counts of this clonotype. J is TRBJ2-1 and V is TRBV3-1; tentatively, D is TRBD1 or TRBD2 (6 bases each). The CDR3 has 16 amino acids. Looked up from germline, CDR1 is LGHDT and CDR2 is YNNKEL (reference sequence). V lost 2 bases and J 4 bases, leaving 15 bases between the germline ends. The CDR3 DNA reads TGTGCCAGCAGCCAATTATCCGGGGGCCCTTACAATGAGCAGTTCTTC. Translated, it gives CASSQLSGGPYNEQFF.

This clonotype was recorded many times. The chain has TRBV20-1 and TRBJ2-3; D not resolved. Germline loops: CDR1 DFQATT, CDR2 SNEGSKA (reference sequence). Trimming took 3 bases from V and 2 from J, leaving 12 bases between them. The CDR3 consists of 14 residues. The DNA of the CDR3 is TGCAGTGCTAGGGGATTATCGAACACAGATACGCAGTATTTT. Protein sequence: CSARGLSNTDTQYF.

This clonotype was seen repeatedly, ten times or more. The chain is built from TRBV12-3 or TRBV12-4 and TRBJ1-6; D gene unclear. The germline V and J ends were trimmed by 2 bases and 8 bases, with 10 bases remaining between them. CDR3 size: 14 residues. This chain's CDR3 is CASSLSDWDSPLHF. CDR3 nucleotides: TGTGCCAGCAGTTTAAGTGACTGGGATTCACCCCTCCACTTT.